This T cell receptor beta chain emerged from a study of beta chain features in type 1 diabetes. In all sorted populations, purity surpassed 95%. The CDR3 contains 14 residues. The ends were cut back, 7 bases at V and 2 bases at J, with 12 bases in the middle. The V gene's germline CDR1 is SGHRS and CDR2 YFSETQ. Study-wide findings and caveats: Among patients with Type 1 diabetes, TCRB CDR3s were moderately but significantly shorter in every one of the four CD4+ subsets. For cells with high TCR expression, cDNA sequencing could yield over-representation.

The study reverse transcribed the entire isolated RNA, so it sequenced expressed TCRB transcripts. Stem cell-like memory T cell samples underwent survey-depth immunoSEQ sequencing. They averaged about 1.01 million reads. The data were produced by immunoSEQ multiplex PCR, yet TCRdb's version contains in-frame clones alone and is incomplete. The sample lists about 15,000 clones, about 70% occurring once. Concerning this clone itself: The antigen remains undetermined.

This sequence originates from a man aged 25-45 years with type 1 diabetes. The sequenced material came from stem cell memory CD4+ T cells from blood. This sequence joins TRBV5-1 and TRBJ2-2; TRBD2 is a possible D gene (6 bases). CDR3 sequence: CASAEGQNTGELFF. The CDR3 DNA reads TGCGCCAGCGCGGAGGGGCAAAACACCGGGGAGCTGTTTTTT.